Shown below are 29 T cell receptor beta chains from a single sample sequenced in a study of T cell repertoires in cytomegalovirus infection. TCRdb processed the reads anew with MiXCR; each CDR3 protein has one entry. The repertoire holds 450,000 to 550,000 distinct CDR3 sequences, with 16% as singletons. Input material: CD8+ T cells from PBMCs. The receptors shown here come from a human donor in good health (CMV status not recorded). Some clones in this sample may be carry-over from other donors' samples.

This clonotype has a count of ten or more. This chain uses TRBV11-1 with TRBJ2-1, with 9 nucleotides matching TRBD1. The J segment lost 5 bases and the V segment lost 5 bases, leaving 16 bases of the junction unmatched. The CDR3 is 18 amino acids. Looked up from germline, CDR1 is SGHAT and CDR2 is FQDESV (reference sequence). CDR3 in amino acids: CASSGPLGQGIHNNEQFF. The CDR3 nucleotides are TGTGCCAGCAGCGGGCCCCTGGGACAGGGCATCCATAACAATGAGCAGTTCTTC.

This clonotype was counted only a few times. The V gene is TRBV28, the J gene TRBJ2-1; D uncertain. The CDR3 is 10 residues long. The germline V gene encodes CDR1 MDHEN and CDR2 SYDVKM. Between the trimmed V and J ends, which lost 8 bases and 8 bases, there was a span of 7 bases. CDR3 sequence (DNA): TGTGCCAGCCTCAAGTATGAGCAGTTCTTC. Residues: CASLKYEQFF.

The chain joins TRBV20-1 to TRBJ2-1; tentatively, D is TRBD1 or TRBD2 (6 bases each). Trimming removed 4 bases at V and 3 bases at J, with 22 bases between. The CDR3 contains 17 residues. Germline V lookup: CDR1 DFQATT, CDR2 SNEGSKA (reference sequence). The CDR3 loop is CSANMDGGTNYYNEQFF. CDR3 coding DNA: TGCAGTGCTAACATGGATGGGGGGACAAACTACTACAATGAGCAGTTCTTC.

This chain joins TRBV7-3 and TRBJ2-7; 11 bases map to TRBD2. Germline-derived CDR1 and CDR2 are SGHTA and FQGTGA. The junction had 3 bases not matched to a gene; V was cut back by 5 bases and J by 0 bases. This CDR3 has 15 amino acids. The chain's CDR3 is CASSIAGGHSYEQYF. For the CDR3, the DNA is TGTGCCAGCAGCATAGCGGGAGGGCACTCCTACGAGCAGTACTTC.

This clonotype was counted at least ten times. The V call is TRBV7-9, the J call TRBJ2-5; D possibly matches TRBD1 or TRBD2 (5 bases each). The V end lost 6 bases, the J end lost 4 bases, and 12 bases lay between the germline ends. CDR1 and CDR2 (germline): SEHNR, FQNEAQ (reference sequence). There are 13 residues in the CDR3. The CDR3 loop is CASRPGTRETQYF. DNA for the CDR3: TGTGCCAGCAGGCCCGGGACGCGAGAGACCCAGTACTTC.

The chain couples TRBV7-3 to TRBJ1-1; a possible D gene is TRBD1 (5 bases). Trimming took off 1 base at V and 5 bases at J, with 17 bases between the two ends. Germline loops: CDR1 SGHTA, CDR2 FQGTGA. This CDR3 is built from 16 residues. The CDR3 DNA is TGTGCCAGCAGCTTAAAACGACGTGGGGGAGGAACTGAAGCTTTCTTT. Its translation is CASSLKRRGGGTEAFF.

This clonotype was recorded many times. The gene calls are TRBV19 and TRBJ2-7, with D perhaps matching TRBD1 or TRBD2 (6 bases each). Trimming cost V 5 bases and J 2 bases, with 10 bases left between them. The length of the CDR3 is 13 residues. The germline CDR1 and CDR2 sequences are LNHDA and SQIVND (reference sequence). This CDR3 reads CASSGGQPYEQYF. In nucleotides, the CDR3 is TGTGCCAGTAGTGGGGGGCAGCCCTACGAGCAGTACTTC.

This clonotype was recorded at least ten times. The chain uses TRBV7-2 and TRBJ2-6; no clear D. The V end lost 5 bases, the J end lost 2 bases, and 7 bases lay between the germline ends. This CDR3 is built from 14 residues. Germline CDR1 and CDR2: SGHTA and FQGNSA. CDR3 in DNA: TGTGCCAGCAGCCCTCTGACTGGGGCCAACGTCCTGACTTTC. This gives the protein CASSPLTGANVLTF.

J is TRBJ2-7 and V is TRBV5-1; 9 positions agree with TRBD2. J lost 7 bases, V lost 2 bases, and 31 bases had no gene match. The CDR3 has 22 amino acids. Germline values: CDR1 SGHRS, CDR2 YFSETQ. DNA for the CDR3: TGCGCCAGCAGCTTTCGTCCCGACAGGGTTGCCGCTAGCGGGAACCCCGACTGGGAGCAGTACTTC. Translating it yields CASSFRPDRVAASGNPDWEQYF.

This clonotype has more than one count but fewer than ten. CDR3 protein: CASSLSRGPQETQYF. The CDR3 DNA sequence: TGTGCCAGCAGTTTATCCAGGGGGCCCCAAGAGACCCAGTACTTC. The chain joins TRBV27 to TRBJ2-5; 8 bases line up with TRBD1. Looked up from germline, CDR1 is MNHEY and CDR2 is SMNVEV (reference sequence). This CDR3 is 15 amino acids long. V gave up 0 bases and J gave up 1 base; unmatched junction bases: 1.

The chain couples TRBV13 to TRBJ1-1; maybe TRBD1 (5 bases). The CDR3 is 13 residues long. The V and J ends lost 9 bases and 1 base respectively, with 12 bases between them. Per germline, CDR1 PRHDT and CDR2 FYEKMQ (reference sequence). As DNA, the CDR3 is TGTGCCAGTGGAAGACAGACGAACACTGAAGCTTTCTTT. Protein sequence: CASGRQTNTEAFF.

This clonotype was seen a handful of times. The V and J genes are TRBV6-1 and TRBJ2-3; D is undetermined. Trimming stripped 1 base from V and 3 bases from J, with 2 bases between. The CDR3 totals 12 residues. The germline V gene encodes CDR1 MNHNS and CDR2 SASEGT. The CDR3 protein is CASSEVTDTQYF. In DNA, the CDR3 is TGTGCCAGCAGTGAAGTGACAGATACGCAGTATTTT.

The chain is built from TRBV20-1 and TRBJ1-2; tentative D call: TRBD1 (6 bases). The V and J ends lost 1 base and 11 bases respectively, with 20 bases between them. This CDR3 is 14 amino acids long. Germline lookup yields CDR1 DFQATT and CDR2 SNEGSKA (reference sequence). DNA for the CDR3: TGCAGTGCTAGAGCCCCAGGGGCCAGGGGTGTGTACACCTTC. Encoded protein: CSARAPGARGVYTF.

This chain connects TRBV15 to TRBJ1-2; D is undetermined. The CDR3 consists of 13 residues. V was clipped by 6 bases and J by 6 bases, with 14 bases between them. CDR1 and CDR2 (germline): LNHNV, YYDKDF (reference sequence). In DNA, the CDR3 is TGTGCCACCAGGGGCCCCGAAGAGGATGGCTACACCTTC. Translation gives CATRGPEEDGYTF.

As for this clonotype: The CDR3 does not end in the conserved phenylalanine or tryptophan, so this is likely a read error. The rearrangement uses TRBV12-3 or TRBV12-4 and TRBJ2-7; D call uncertain. V was pared by 5 bases and J by 0 bases, with 8 bases between. This CDR3 has 13 residues. The chain's CDR3 is CASSPGLSYEQYL. The DNA of the CDR3 is TGTGCCAGCAGTCCCGGGCTCTCCTACGAGCAGTACTTA.

The sample holds many counts of this clonotype. V gene TRBV25-1 combines with J gene TRBJ2-5; D remains unclear. Germline assignment: CDR1 MGHDK and CDR2 SYGVNS. Deletions cut 0 bases from V and 2 bases from J, with 7 bases between. The CDR3 extends over 14 amino acids. The CDR3 reads CASSEYLSQETQYF. The CDR3 bases are TGTGCCAGCAGTGAATATCTTAGTCAAGAGACCCAGTACTTC.

This clonotype was counted at least ten times. The chain uses TRBV7-3 and TRBJ2-1; TRBD2 is a possible D gene (5 bases). V lost 5 bases to trimming and J lost 2 bases, with 13 bases between them. Germline V gene sequence: CDR1 SGHTA, CDR2 FQGTGA. This CDR3 is built from 15 residues. CDR3 in DNA: TGTGCCAGCAGCCCGAACGGGGAAGCCTACAATGAGCAGTTCTTC. It encodes CASSPNGEAYNEQFF. Supplemented by reference TRBV7-3 and TRBJ2-1, the full variable domain reads GAGVSQTPSNKVTEKGKYVELRCDPISGHTALYWYRQSLGQGPEFLIYFQGTGAADDSGLPNDRFFAVRPEGSVSTLKIQRTERGDSAVYLCASSPNGEAYNEQFFGPGTRLTVL.

The genes are TRBV27 and TRBJ2-1, with D possibly TRBD2 on 6 matching bases. Between the trimmed V and J ends, which lost 1 base and 0 bases, there was a span of 10 bases. From germline, CDR1 is MNHEY and CDR2 SMNVEV (reference sequence). The CDR3 totals 16 residues. CDR3 sequence: CASSLWGGNSYNEQFF. The CDR3 DNA is TGTGCCAGCAGTTTATGGGGAGGTAACTCCTACAATGAGCAGTTCTTC.

The CDR3 is CASIPSGQGNREQYF. In DNA form, the CDR3 reads TGTGCCAGCATTCCATCGGGACAGGGAAACCGCGAGCAGTACTTC. V usage is TRBV6-6 and J usage is TRBJ2-7; 9 bases match TRBD1. V was pared by 7 bases and J by 6 bases, with 13 bases of the junction left unmatched. The CDR3 covers 15 residues. Germline CDR1 is MNHNY and CDR2 is SVGAGI (reference sequence).

This clonotype appeared once. A read error may account for a junction end that differs from germline. The CDR3 is CSSSLRDRDDATNEKLFF. DNA of the CDR3: TGTTCCAGCAGCTTGAGGGACAGGGACGATGCAACTAATGAAAAACTGTTTTTT. The chain uses TRBV5-5 and TRBJ1-4; 9 bases are a match to TRBD1. The CDR3 consists of 18 residues. Per germline, CDR1 SGHKS and CDR2 YYEKEE (reference sequence).

V is TRBV27 and J is TRBJ2-1, with 15 nucleotides matching TRBD2. V dropped 2 bases and J dropped 9; count of bases not matched to a gene: 5. Germline V gene sequence: CDR1 MNHEY, CDR2 SMNVEV (reference sequence). The CDR3 has 16 amino acids. This chain's CDR3 is CASSLGTSGRFGEQFF. The DNA for the CDR3 is TGTGCCAGCAGTTTAGGGACTAGCGGGAGGTTTGGTGAGCAGTTCTTC.

The chain is built from TRBV19 and TRBJ2-1; 7 bases match TRBD1. This CDR3 is built from 14 residues. Germline V gene data show CDR1 as LNHDA and CDR2 as SQIVND (reference sequence). With 3 bases clipped from V and 3 bases from J, the junction kept 2 bases outside the gene matches. The CDR3 DNA reads as TGTGCCAGTAGTATGAGACAGGGCTACAATGAGCAGTTCTTC. It yields the protein CASSMRQGYNEQFF.

V is TRBV20-1 and J is TRBJ1-1; D unresolved. The CDR3 has 9 amino acids. Trimming took off 3 bases at V and 8 bases at J, with 4 bases between the two ends. Germline CDR1 DFQATT, CDR2 SNEGSKA (reference sequence). The CDR3 DNA reads TGCAGTGCTAGTAGGGAAGCTTTCTTT. Translated, it gives CSASREAFF.

The sample holds a few counts of this clonotype. V gene TRBV9 combines with J gene TRBJ1-2, with D unclear. Looked up from germline, CDR1 is SGDLS and CDR2 is YYNGEE. This CDR3 is 15 amino acids long. The V end lost 4 bases, the J end lost 1 base, and 14 bases lay between the germline ends. The CDR3 coding sequence is TGTGCCAGCAGCCCCCTCTCGGCCGGTAACTATGGCTACACCTTC. This sequence encodes CASSPLSAGNYGYTF.

This clonotype was observed a handful of times. The chain has TRBV11-2 and TRBJ2-5; 13 bases align to TRBD2. CDR1 SGHAT and CDR2 FQNNGV come from the germline V gene. There are 17 residues in the CDR3. Trimming took 1 base from V and 5 from J; bases not matched to a gene: 7. The CDR3 is CASSLGGLAGSRETQYF. The CDR3 nucleotides read TGTGCCAGCAGCTTAGGGGGACTAGCGGGGTCACGGGAGACCCAGTACTTC.

This clonotype was detected many times. The CDR3 sequence: CASGLVLGGSTDTQYF. CDR3 nucleotide sequence: TGTGCTAGTGGTTTGGTACTCGGGGGGAGCACAGATACGCAGTATTTT. The genes are TRBV12-5 and TRBJ2-3, with 7 bases identical to TRBD2. Germline CDR1 is LGHNT and CDR2 is FRNRAP. With 0 bases clipped from V and 0 bases from J, the junction kept 3 bases outside the gene matches. The CDR3 is 16 residues long.

The table lists this clonotype with a few counts. J is TRBJ2-2 and V is TRBV24-1; 11 positions agree with TRBD2. The germline gives CDR1 KGHDR, CDR2 SFDVKD. The CDR3 has 17 residues. J was trimmed by 1 base and V by 5 bases; bases with no gene match: 5. In nucleotides, the CDR3 is TGTGCCACCAGTGCCTACGGGACTAGCGGGAACACCGGGGAGCTGTTTTTT. Its translation is CATSAYGTSGNTGELFF.

This clonotype has ten or more counts. V usage is TRBV11-2 and J usage is TRBJ1-1, with a possible D match to TRBD1 (5 bases). This CDR3 is built from 13 residues. The germline gives CDR1 SGHAT, CDR2 FQNNGV. Trimming took 0 bases from V and 11 from J, leaving 13 bases between them. CDR3 sequence (DNA): TGTGCCAGCAGCTTAGACGGGGGGGACTCTGCTTTCTTT. Residues: CASSLDGGDSAFF.

This clonotype turned up a few times. The chain carries TRBV20-1 and TRBJ1-5; D might be TRBD1 (6 bases). Germline V CDR1 and CDR2: DFQATT, SNEGSKA (reference sequence). The CDR3 is 13 amino acids. Trimming shortened V by 2 bases and J by 7 bases, and 12 bases separated the two germline ends. The CDR3 is CSARPRGEQPQHF. The DNA for the CDR3 is TGCAGTGCTAGACCCAGGGGAGAACAGCCCCAGCATTTT.